Sequencing of this TCR beta chain was carried out in a study of T cell repertoires in cytomegalovirus infection. Across the whole study: Both CMV infection and a matching HLA type were indicated by public TCR beta signatures.

About this clonotype: What it binds is not known.

Study findings and constraints: Summed frequency of shared TCR beta families picked out CMV carriers who also had the relevant HLA. What dominated the ex vivo response were HLA-C-restricted CMV-specific TCR beta clonotypes.

The CDR3 totals 15 residues. The trim removed 0 bases at V and 7 bases at J, leaving 10 bases unmatched. The V gene's germline CDR1 is DFQATT and CDR2 SNEGSKA (reference sequence). TCRdb re-derived calls from the reads in MiXCR, one entry per CDR3 protein. This table has 150,000 to 200,000 distinct CDR3 sequences, 7.5% to 10% appearing once. The chain recombines TRBV20-1 with TRBJ1-2; 8 bases agree with TRBD1. Input material: PBMCs. The receptor was isolated from a human donor in good health (CMV status not recorded). Some clones in this sample may be carry-over from other donors' samples. CDR3 coding DNA: TGCAGTGCTAGAGACGGCTTGACAGGGGATAGTGGCTACACCTTC. Amino acid sequence: CSARDGLTGDSGYTF.